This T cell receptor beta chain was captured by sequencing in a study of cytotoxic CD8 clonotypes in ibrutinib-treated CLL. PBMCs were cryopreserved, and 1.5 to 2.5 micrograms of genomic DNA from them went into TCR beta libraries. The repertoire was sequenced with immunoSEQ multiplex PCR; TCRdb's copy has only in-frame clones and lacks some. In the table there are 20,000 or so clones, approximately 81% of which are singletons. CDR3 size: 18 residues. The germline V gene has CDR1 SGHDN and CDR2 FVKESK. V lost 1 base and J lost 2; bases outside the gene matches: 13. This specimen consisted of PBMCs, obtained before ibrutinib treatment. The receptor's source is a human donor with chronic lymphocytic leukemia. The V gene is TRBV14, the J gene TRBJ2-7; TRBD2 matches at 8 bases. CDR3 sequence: CASSQGLPGRGGPYEQYF. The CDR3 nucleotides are TGTGCCAGCAGCCAAGGGTTGCCCGGCCGGGGGGGGCCCTACGAGCAGTACTTC.